This T cell receptor beta chain was identified in a study of blood T cell repertoires in COVID-19. Across the whole study: Acute and convalescent COVID-19 specimens originated in the United States, Italy and Spain. In each case, the material was cDNA or gDNA derived from T cells, B-cell-depleted T cells, or PBMCs.

Between the trimmed V and J ends, which lost 1 base and 4 bases, there was a span of 10 bases. Germline V CDR1 and CDR2: SGHTA, FQGNSA. This CDR3 comprises 14 residues. Source study methods: By means of reference gene primer amplification, nucleated cell counts were estimated. Sequencing used immunoSEQ multiplex PCR; TCRdb keeps in-frame clones, though not all of them. The DNA was the basis for D and trimming; V, J and clone size are from that table. The sample includes roughly 90,000 clones, about 90% of them seen just once. The TCR comes from a human donor with active COVID-19. The donor label of this sample is uncertain. Sequencing input: peripheral blood. V is TRBV7-2 and J is TRBJ2-5, with D maybe TRBD1 (6 bases). The CDR3 DNA sequence: TGTGCCAGCAGCTTAGGGGGCAGGGGAGAGACCCAGTACTTC. This sequence encodes CASSLGGRGETQYF.